These 20 T cell receptor beta chains were sequenced from one sample in a study of blood T cell repertoires in COVID-19. Assay used: immunoSEQ multiplex PCR; TCRdb lists only in-frame clones, some missing. Of a few hundred thousand clones in the sample, 80% to 90% are singletons; the top ten hold under 3.5%. Sequenced input: peripheral blood. The receptors stem from a woman between 25 and 40 years old with active or convalescent COVID-19.

This sequence joins TRBV7-3 and TRBJ2-5, with 8 bases lining up with TRBD2. This CDR3 has 13 residues. V trimming: 4 bases; J trimming: 4 bases; junction bases outside the gene matches: 2. The germline gives CDR1 SGHTA, CDR2 FQGTGA. Here the CDR3 reads CASSSSGGETQYF. In DNA, the CDR3 is TGTGCCAGCAGCTCGAGCGGGGGAGAGACCCAGTACTTC.

This clone was found once. This chain connects TRBV6-6 to TRBJ1-1; TRBD1 agrees at 8 bases. Germline V gives CDR1 MNHNY, CDR2 SVGAGI (reference sequence). J lost 4 bases, V lost 4 bases, and 8 bases had no gene match. The CDR3 loop spans 15 amino acids. The CDR3: CASSLTGEGSTEAFF. CDR3 coding DNA: TGTGCCAGCAGTTTGACAGGGGAAGGGAGCACTGAAGCTTTCTTT.

The V and J genes are TRBV9 and TRBJ1-5; D is perhaps TRBD1 (6 bases). The CDR3 spans 15 residues. The germline V and J ends were trimmed by 2 bases and 3 bases, with 12 bases remaining between them. Looked up from germline, CDR1 is SGDLS and CDR2 is YYNGEE. CDR3 DNA: TGTGCCAGCAGCGTCCCCCGGACAGCCAATCAGCCCCAGCATTTT. It encodes CASSVPRTANQPQHF.

The chain recombines TRBV5-1 with TRBJ1-1; tentatively, D is TRBD1 (6 bases). The V end was cut by 0 bases, the J end by 6 bases, with 12 bases between. Looked up from germline, CDR1 is SGHRS and CDR2 is YFSETQ. This CDR3 has 14 amino acids. The CDR3 DNA sequence: TGCGCCAGCAGCTTGGACAGGGCTAGATCTGAAGCTTTCTTT. It is translated as CASSLDRARSEAFF.

In its sample, this clone was seen a few times. The chain couples TRBV7-2 to TRBJ1-2, with TRBD1 as a possible D gene (5 bases). The CDR3 length is 13 residues. The germline V and J ends were trimmed by 1 base and 6 bases, with 9 bases remaining between them. The germline gives CDR1 SGHTA, CDR2 FQGNSA. In nucleotides, the CDR3 is TGTGCCAGCAGCTTAGGGGAGGGGCATGGCTACACCTTC. Residues: CASSLGEGHGYTF.

The V call is TRBV12-3 or TRBV12-4, the J call TRBJ2-7; possibly TRBD2 for D (5 bases). Trimming took off 3 bases at V and 3 bases at J, with 6 bases between the two ends. This CDR3 is built from 12 residues. Here the CDR3 DNA reads TGTGCCAGCAGTTTTGGAGGCTACGAGCAGTACTTC. This codes for CASSFGGYEQYF.

The chain joins TRBV29-1 to TRBJ2-3, with a weak D call TRBD2 (6 bases). CDR3 size: 15 residues. Deletions cut 0 bases from V and 0 bases from J, with 10 bases between. Germline V lookup: CDR1 SQVTM, CDR2 ANQGSEA. As DNA, the CDR3 is TGCAGCGTTGAAGAGGGAAGCGGGAGCACAGATACGCAGTATTTT. Translation: CSVEEGSGSTDTQYF.

This rearrangement joins TRBV2 to TRBJ1-2; a weak D match, TRBD1 (5 bases). V was trimmed by 4 bases and J by 2 bases, leaving 8 bases between them. Germline-derived CDR1 and CDR2 are SNHLY and FYNNEI. The CDR3 runs to 13 residues. In DNA, the CDR3 is TGTGCCAGCAGTGGACAGAGGAACTATGGCTACACCTTC. It encodes CASSGQRNYGYTF.

The V gene is TRBV6-1, the J gene TRBJ1-1; D unclear. This CDR3 spans 15 amino acids. Looked up from germline, CDR1 is MNHNS and CDR2 is SASEGT. Trimming took off 1 base at V and 5 bases at J, with 14 bases between the two ends. CDR3 sequence reads: CASSEEEGPGTEAFF. CDR3 DNA: TGTGCCAGCAGTGAAGAGGAGGGTCCGGGGACTGAAGCTTTCTTT.

The chain joins TRBV18 to TRBJ1-5; D is ambiguous. Germline V gene sequence: CDR1 KGHSH, CDR2 LQKENI. Trimming took off 2 bases at V and 2 bases at J, with 13 bases between the two ends. The CDR3 has 16 residues. The CDR3 sequence is CASSPWQVGGNQPQHF. The CDR3 DNA reads as TGTGCCAGCTCACCATGGCAGGTTGGTGGCAATCAGCCCCAGCATTTT.

The rearrangement links TRBV7-2 to TRBJ2-3; no definite D call. CDR3 length equals 14 residues. V lost 0 bases and J 2 bases, leaving 6 bases between the germline ends. The V gene's germline CDR1 is SGHTA and CDR2 FQGNSA. The CDR3 region has the DNA TGTGCCAGCAGCTTAGCAGCCATCACAGATACGCAGTATTTT. Translated, it gives CASSLAAITDTQYF.

CDR3 coding DNA: TGCAGCGTTGGAGGTAGGGTAGAGCGGGGTAGCACAGATACGCAGTATTTT. Translated, it gives CSVGGRVERGSTDTQYF. The rearrangement uses TRBV29-1 and TRBJ2-3; 7 nucleotides line up with TRBD2. Germline V gene data show CDR1 as SQVTM and CDR2 as ANQGSEA. CDR3 length equals 17 residues. Unmatched junction bases numbered 13, after V lost 4 bases and J lost 0 bases.

J is TRBJ1-1 and V is TRBV6-5, with D hard to call. V was shortened by 2 bases and J by 2 bases, with 9 bases between the two germline ends. Germline loops: CDR1 MNHEY, CDR2 SVGAGI. This CDR3 is 14 amino acids long. CDR3 in amino acids: CASSYTPGNTEAFF. Written as DNA, the CDR3 is TGTGCCAGCAGTTACACCCCTGGCAACACTGAAGCTTTCTTT.

This clone was detected once. The V call is TRBV5-1, the J call TRBJ1-1, with D perhaps matching TRBD1 (5 bases). Trimming cost V 2 bases and J 11 bases, with 16 bases left between them. Germline loops: CDR1 SGHRS, CDR2 YFSETQ. The CDR3 is 13 residues long. The CDR3 nucleotides read TGCGCCAGCAGCTTTGACCCTCAGGGCAGCGCTTTCTTT. It is translated as CASSFDPQGSAFF.

This clone was detected only once. The rearrangement links TRBV27 to TRBJ1-5, with a weak D call TRBD1 (6 bases). Germline assignment: CDR1 MNHEY and CDR2 SMNVEV (reference sequence). The V gene lost 6 bases and the J gene lost 3 bases, with 15 bases spanning the gap. This CDR3 is 15 amino acids long. The CDR3 coding sequence is TGTGCCAGCAGCCCCCGGACAGCGACCAATCAGCCCCAGCATTTT. The encoded protein is CASSPRTATNQPQHF.

The chain combines TRBV18 with TRBJ2-2; no clear D. Germline-derived CDR1 and CDR2 are KGHSH and LQKENI. The CDR3 extends over 13 amino acids. The V end was cut by 3 bases, the J end by 4 bases, with 6 bases between. The CDR3 sequence: CASSPSVTGELFF. The DNA of the CDR3 is TGTGCCAGCTCACCCAGCGTCACCGGGGAGCTGTTTTTT.

The V gene is TRBV27, the J gene TRBJ1-2, with D possibly being TRBD1 (6 bases). The length of the CDR3 is 12 residues. Germline values: CDR1 MNHEY, CDR2 SMNVEV (reference sequence). V was pared by 7 bases and J by 4 bases, with 10 bases between. The CDR3 spells CASKGQTYGYTF. In nucleotides, the CDR3 is TGTGCCAGCAAGGGACAAACCTATGGCTACACCTTC.

The J gene is TRBJ2-1, the V gene TRBV3-1 (or the pseudogene TRBV3-2); the D is unclear. The germline gives CDR1 LGHDT, CDR2 YNNKEL (reference sequence). This CDR3 spans 11 amino acids. The V gene lost 4 bases and the J gene lost 6 bases, with 4 bases spanning the gap. CDR3 sequence reads: CASSRLNEQFF. The CDR3 nucleotides are TGTGCCAGCAGCCGTCTCAATGAGCAGTTCTTC.

The chain's CDR3 is CASSQDGRRNTEAFF. CDR3 coding DNA: TGCGCCAGCAGCCAAGACGGGAGACGGAACACTGAAGCTTTCTTT. The chain joins TRBV4-3 to TRBJ1-1; D gene unclear. Trimming took 0 bases from V and 1 from J, leaving 9 bases between them. The V gene's germline CDR1 is LGHNA and CDR2 YSLEER. The CDR3 loop spans 15 amino acids.

The chain links TRBV10-1 to TRBJ2-7; D perhaps matches TRBD1 (6 bases). Trimming stripped 5 bases from V and 1 base from J, with 9 bases between. CDR1 is WNHNN, CDR2 SYGVQD, per germline (reference sequence). The CDR3 totals 13 residues. CDR3 in DNA: TGCGCCAGCAGTCTAGGACAGTCCTACGAGCAGTACTTC. It yields the protein CASSLGQSYEQYF.